These 5 T cell receptor beta chains were sequenced from one sample in a study of control samples from healthy donors and cancer patients. Some clones are missing from TCRdb's copy, which holds only in-frame ones; the method was immunoSEQ multiplex PCR. The sample includes roughly 76,000 clones, roughly 93% of them seen just once. The sequenced sample was PBMCs. These receptors were taken from a woman aged 40 to 50 with lung cancer.

V usage is TRBV7-9 and J usage is TRBJ1-2, with TRBD1 as a possible D gene (6 bases). Trimming removed 5 bases from V and 0 bases from J, with 10 bases in between. The CDR3 covers 14 residues. From germline, CDR1 is SEHNR and CDR2 FQNEAQ (reference sequence). For the CDR3, the DNA is TGTGCCAGCAGCCCGGGACAACCTAACTATGGCTACACCTTC. It translates to CASSPGQPNYGYTF.

This clone showed up just a few times. The chain uses TRBV28 and TRBJ2-1; no reliable D call. Germline CDR1 MDHEN, CDR2 SYDVKM. CDR3 size: 13 residues. V lost 3 bases to trimming and J lost 7 bases, with 10 bases between them. The CDR3 nucleotides read TGTGCCAGCAGTTTTCCGCCTAGTAATGAGCAGTTCTTC. This codes for CASSFPPSNEQFF.

The genes are TRBV9 and TRBJ2-5; D remains unclear. V lost 1 base, J lost 5 bases, and 15 bases lay in between. The CDR3 runs 15 residues. Per the germline V gene, CDR1 is SGDLS and CDR2 is YYNGEE. CDR3: CASSVSGRTLETQYF. CDR3 DNA sequence: TGTGCCAGCAGCGTATCCGGCAGGACGCTGGAGACCCAGTACTTC.

The sample holds one count of this clone. Other DNA sequences within the sample encode an identical CDR3. The V and J genes are TRBV18 and TRBJ1-6, with TRBD1 matching 10 bases. The ends lost 3 bases at V and 5 bases at J; junction bases unmatched: 1. The CDR3 runs 15 residues. Germline V gene lookup returns CDR1 KGHSH and CDR2 LQKENI. The CDR3 nucleotides are TGTGCCAGCTCACCTGGGACAGGGGATAATTCACCCCTCCACTTT. It translates to CASSPGTGDNSPLHF.

This clone was detected a few times. This rearrangement joins TRBV12-3 or TRBV12-4 to TRBJ1-1, with a weak D call TRBD1 (5 bases). The CDR3 runs 12 residues. Trimming cost V 4 bases and J 10 bases, with 13 bases left between them. CDR3 in amino acids: CASSSLERGAFF. The CDR3 DNA follows: TGTGCCAGCAGTTCTTTGGAGAGGGGAGCTTTCTTT.